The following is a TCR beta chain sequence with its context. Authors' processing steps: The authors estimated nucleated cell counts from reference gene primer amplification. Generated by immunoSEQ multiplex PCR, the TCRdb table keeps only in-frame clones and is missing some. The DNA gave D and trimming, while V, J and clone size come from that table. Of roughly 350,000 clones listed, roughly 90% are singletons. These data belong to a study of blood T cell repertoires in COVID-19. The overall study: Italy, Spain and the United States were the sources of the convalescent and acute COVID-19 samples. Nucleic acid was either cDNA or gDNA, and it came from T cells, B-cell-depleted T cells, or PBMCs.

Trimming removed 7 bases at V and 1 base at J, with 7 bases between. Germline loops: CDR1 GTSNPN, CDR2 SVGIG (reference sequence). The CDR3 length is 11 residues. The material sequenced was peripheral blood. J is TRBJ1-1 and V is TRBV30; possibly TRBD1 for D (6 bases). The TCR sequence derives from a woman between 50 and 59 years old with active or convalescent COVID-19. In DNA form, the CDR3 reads TGTGCCTCCAGGGGGAACACTGAAGCTTTCTTT. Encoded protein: CASRGNTEAFF.